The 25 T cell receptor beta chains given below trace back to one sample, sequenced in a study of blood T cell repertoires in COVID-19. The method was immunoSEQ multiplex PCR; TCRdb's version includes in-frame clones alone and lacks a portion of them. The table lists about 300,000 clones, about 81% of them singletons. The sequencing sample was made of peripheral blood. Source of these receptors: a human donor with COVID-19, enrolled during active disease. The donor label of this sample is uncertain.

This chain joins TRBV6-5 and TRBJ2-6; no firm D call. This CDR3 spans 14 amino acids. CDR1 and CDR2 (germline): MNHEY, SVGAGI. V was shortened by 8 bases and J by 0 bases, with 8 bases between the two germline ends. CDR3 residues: CASLRSSGANVLTF. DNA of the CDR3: TGTGCCAGCCTACGGAGCTCTGGGGCCAACGTCCTGACTTTC.

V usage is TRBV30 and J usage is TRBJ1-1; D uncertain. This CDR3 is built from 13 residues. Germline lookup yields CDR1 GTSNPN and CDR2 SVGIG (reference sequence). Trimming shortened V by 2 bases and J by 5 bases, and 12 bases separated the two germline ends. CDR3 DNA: TGTGCCTGGAGTCGCCAGGAGGGAACTGAAGCTTTCTTT. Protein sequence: CAWSRQEGTEAFF.

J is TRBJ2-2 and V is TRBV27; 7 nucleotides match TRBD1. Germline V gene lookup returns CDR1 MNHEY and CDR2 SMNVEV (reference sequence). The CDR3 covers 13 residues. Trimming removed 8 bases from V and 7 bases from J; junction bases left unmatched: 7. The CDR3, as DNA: TGTGCCAGCGGAAACAGGGGAATCGGGGAGCTGTTTTTT. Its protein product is CASGNRGIGELFF.

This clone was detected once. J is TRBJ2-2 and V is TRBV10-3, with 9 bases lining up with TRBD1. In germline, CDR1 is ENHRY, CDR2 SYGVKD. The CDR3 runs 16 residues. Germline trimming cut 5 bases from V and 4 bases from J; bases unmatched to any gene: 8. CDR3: CAISKPGQGGTGELFF. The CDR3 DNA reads TGTGCCATCAGTAAGCCGGGACAGGGTGGCACCGGGGAGCTGTTTTTT.

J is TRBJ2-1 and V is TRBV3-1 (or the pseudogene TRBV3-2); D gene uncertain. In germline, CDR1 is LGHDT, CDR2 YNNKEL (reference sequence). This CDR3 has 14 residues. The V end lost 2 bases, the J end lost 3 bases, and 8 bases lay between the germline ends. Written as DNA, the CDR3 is TGTGCCAGCAGCCAATTGAGGAACTACAATGAGCAGTTCTTC. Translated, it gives CASSQLRNYNEQFF.

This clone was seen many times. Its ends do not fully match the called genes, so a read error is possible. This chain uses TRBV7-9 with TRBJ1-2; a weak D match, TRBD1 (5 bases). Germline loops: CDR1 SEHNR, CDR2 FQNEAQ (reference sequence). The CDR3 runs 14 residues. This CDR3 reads CASTLVTTQGGYTF. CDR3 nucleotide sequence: TGTGCCAGCACCTTAGTAACTACCCAGGGCGGCTACACCTTC.

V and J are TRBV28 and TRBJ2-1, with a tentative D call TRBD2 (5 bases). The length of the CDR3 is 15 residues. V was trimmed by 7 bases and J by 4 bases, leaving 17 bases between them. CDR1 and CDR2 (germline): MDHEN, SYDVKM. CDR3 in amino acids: CASTGWERRYNEQFF. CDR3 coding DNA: TGTGCCAGCACCGGATGGGAGCGTAGATACAATGAGCAGTTCTTC.

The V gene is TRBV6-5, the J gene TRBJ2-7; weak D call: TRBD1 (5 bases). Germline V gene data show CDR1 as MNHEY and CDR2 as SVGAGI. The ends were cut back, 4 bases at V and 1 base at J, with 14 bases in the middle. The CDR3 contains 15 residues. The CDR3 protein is CASSSTGPPSYEQYF. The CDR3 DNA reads TGTGCCAGCAGTTCTACAGGACCACCATCCTACGAGCAGTACTTC.

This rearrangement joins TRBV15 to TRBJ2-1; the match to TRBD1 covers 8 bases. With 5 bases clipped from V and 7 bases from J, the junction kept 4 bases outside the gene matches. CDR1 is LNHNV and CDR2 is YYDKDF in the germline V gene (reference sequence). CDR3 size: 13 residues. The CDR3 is CATSDRTGNEQFF. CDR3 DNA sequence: TGTGCCACCAGCGACCGGACAGGGAATGAGCAGTTCTTC.

The CDR3 is CASSYRAAGGTDTQYF. Written as DNA, the CDR3 is TGTGCCAGCAGTTACAGAGCCGCGGGAGGCACAGATACGCAGTATTTT. The genes are TRBV6-5 and TRBJ2-3; 7 bases are a match to TRBD2. The V gene's germline CDR1 is MNHEY and CDR2 SVGAGI. This CDR3 comprises 16 residues. The junction had 6 bases not matched to a gene; V was cut back by 2 bases and J by 1 base.

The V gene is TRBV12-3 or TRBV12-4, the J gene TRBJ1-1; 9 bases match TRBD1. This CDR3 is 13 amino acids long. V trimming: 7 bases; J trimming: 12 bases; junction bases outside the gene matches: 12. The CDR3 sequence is CASIVGGTGTTFF. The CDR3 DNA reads TGTGCCAGCATCGTCGGGGGGACAGGGACAACTTTCTTT.

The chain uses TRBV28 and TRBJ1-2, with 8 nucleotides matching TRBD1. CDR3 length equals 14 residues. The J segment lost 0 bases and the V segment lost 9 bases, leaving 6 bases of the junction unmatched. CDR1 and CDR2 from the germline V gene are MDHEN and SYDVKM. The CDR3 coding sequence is TGTGCCAGTTCGCAGGGGGCGGCTAACTATGGCTACACCTTC. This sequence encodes CASSQGAANYGYTF.

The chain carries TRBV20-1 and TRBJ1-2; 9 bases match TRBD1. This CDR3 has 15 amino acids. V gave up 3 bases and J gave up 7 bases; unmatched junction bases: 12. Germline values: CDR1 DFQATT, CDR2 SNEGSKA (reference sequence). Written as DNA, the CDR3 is TGCAGTGCTAGTACGTTGGGACAGGGTCATTCTGGCTACACCTTC. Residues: CSASTLGQGHSGYTF.

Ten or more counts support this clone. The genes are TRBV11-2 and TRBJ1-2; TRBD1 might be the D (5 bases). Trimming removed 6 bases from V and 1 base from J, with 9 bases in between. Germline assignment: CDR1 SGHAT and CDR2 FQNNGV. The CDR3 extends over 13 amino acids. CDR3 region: CASSDRNNYGYTF. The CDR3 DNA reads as TGTGCCAGCAGTGACAGAAATAACTATGGCTACACCTTC. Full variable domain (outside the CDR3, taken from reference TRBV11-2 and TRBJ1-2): EAGVAQSPRYKIIEKRQSVAFWCNPISGHATLYWYQQILGQGPKLLIQFQNNGVVDDSQLPKDRFSAERLKGVDSTLKIQPAKLEDSAVYLCASSDRNNYGYTFGSGTRLTVV.

The CDR3 spells CASSLIRETGNEQFF. CDR3 bases: TGTGCCAGCAGCTTAATCCGGGAGACGGGGAATGAGCAGTTCTTC. This chain uses TRBV13 with TRBJ2-1, with a weak D call TRBD2 (6 bases). Trimming shortened V by 2 bases and J by 7 bases, and 15 bases separated the two germline ends. This CDR3 is 15 amino acids long. The germline V gene encodes CDR1 PRHDT and CDR2 FYEKMQ (reference sequence).

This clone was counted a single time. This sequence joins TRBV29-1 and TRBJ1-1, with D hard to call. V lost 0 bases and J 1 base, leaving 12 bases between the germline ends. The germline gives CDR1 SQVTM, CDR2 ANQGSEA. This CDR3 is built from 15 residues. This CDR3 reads CSVEDTGSSNTEAFF. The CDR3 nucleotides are TGCAGCGTTGAAGATACCGGGTCATCGAACACTGAAGCTTTCTTT.

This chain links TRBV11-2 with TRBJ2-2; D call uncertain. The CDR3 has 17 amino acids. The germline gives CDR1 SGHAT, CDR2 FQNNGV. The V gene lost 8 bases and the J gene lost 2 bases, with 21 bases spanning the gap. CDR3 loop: CASVNRFGGTNTGELFF. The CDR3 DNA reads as TGTGCCAGCGTAAACCGTTTCGGCGGTACCAACACCGGGGAGCTGTTTTTT.

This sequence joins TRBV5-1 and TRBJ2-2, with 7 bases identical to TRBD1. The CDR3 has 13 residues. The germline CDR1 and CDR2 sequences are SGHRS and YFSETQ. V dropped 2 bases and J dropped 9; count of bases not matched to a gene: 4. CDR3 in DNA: TGCGCCAGCAGCTTCACAGGGGAGAGGGAGCTGTTTTTT. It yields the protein CASSFTGERELFF.

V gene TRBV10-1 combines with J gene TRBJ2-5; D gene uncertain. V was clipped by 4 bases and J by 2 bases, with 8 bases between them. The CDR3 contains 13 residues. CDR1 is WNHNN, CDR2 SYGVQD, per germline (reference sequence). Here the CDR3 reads CASSVNLQETQYF. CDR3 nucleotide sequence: TGCGCCAGCAGTGTTAACCTACAAGAGACCCAGTACTTC.

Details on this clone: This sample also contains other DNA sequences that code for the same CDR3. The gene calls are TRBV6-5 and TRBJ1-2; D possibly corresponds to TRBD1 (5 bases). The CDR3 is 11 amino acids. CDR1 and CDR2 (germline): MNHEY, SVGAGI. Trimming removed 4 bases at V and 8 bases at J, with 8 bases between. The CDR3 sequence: CASSWGDGYTF. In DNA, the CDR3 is TGTGCCAGCAGTTGGGGGGACGGCTACACCTTC.

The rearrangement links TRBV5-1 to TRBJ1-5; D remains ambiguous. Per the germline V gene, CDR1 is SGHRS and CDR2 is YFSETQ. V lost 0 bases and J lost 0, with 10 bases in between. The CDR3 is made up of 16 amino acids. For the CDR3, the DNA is TGCGCCAGCAGCTTGGGGACGGACTATAGCAATCAGCCCCAGCATTTT. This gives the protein CASSLGTDYSNQPQHF.

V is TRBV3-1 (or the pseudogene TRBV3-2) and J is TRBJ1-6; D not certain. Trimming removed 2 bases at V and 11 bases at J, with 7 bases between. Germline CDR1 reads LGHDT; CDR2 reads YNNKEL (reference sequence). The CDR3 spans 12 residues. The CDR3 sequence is CASSQTTPPLHF. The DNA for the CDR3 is TGTGCCAGCAGCCAAACAACCCCACCCCTCCACTTT.

The CDR3 sequence: CASSLELGAYEQYF. The CDR3 DNA reads as TGTGCCAGCAGCTTAGAATTGGGCGCCTACGAGCAGTACTTC. The chain recombines TRBV7-8 with TRBJ2-7; D is undetermined. Germline assignment: CDR1 SGHVS and CDR2 FQNEAQ. Deletions cut 1 base from V and 2 bases from J, with 9 bases between. The CDR3 extends over 14 amino acids. Based on the CDR3 plus reference TRBV7-8 and TRBJ2-7, the full variable domain is GAGVSQSPRYKVAKRGQDVALRCDPISGHVSLFWYQQALGQGPEFLTYFQNEAQLDKSGLPSDRFFAERPEGSVSTLKIQRTQQEDSAVYLCASSLELGAYEQYFGPGTRLTVT.

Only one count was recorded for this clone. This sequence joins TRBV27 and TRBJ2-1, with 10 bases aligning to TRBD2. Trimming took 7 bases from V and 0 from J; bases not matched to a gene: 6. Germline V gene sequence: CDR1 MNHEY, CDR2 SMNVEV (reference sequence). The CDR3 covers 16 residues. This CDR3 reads CASIRASGSSYNEQFF. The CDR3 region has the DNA TGTGCCAGCATCAGGGCTAGCGGGAGCTCCTACAATGAGCAGTTCTTC.

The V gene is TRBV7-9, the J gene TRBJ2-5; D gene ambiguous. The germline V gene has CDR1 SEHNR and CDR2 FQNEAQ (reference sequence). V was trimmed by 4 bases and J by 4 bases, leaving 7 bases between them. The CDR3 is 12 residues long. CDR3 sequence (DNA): TGTGCCAGCAGCTCCTCAGGAGAGACCCAGTACTTC. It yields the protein CASSSSGETQYF.